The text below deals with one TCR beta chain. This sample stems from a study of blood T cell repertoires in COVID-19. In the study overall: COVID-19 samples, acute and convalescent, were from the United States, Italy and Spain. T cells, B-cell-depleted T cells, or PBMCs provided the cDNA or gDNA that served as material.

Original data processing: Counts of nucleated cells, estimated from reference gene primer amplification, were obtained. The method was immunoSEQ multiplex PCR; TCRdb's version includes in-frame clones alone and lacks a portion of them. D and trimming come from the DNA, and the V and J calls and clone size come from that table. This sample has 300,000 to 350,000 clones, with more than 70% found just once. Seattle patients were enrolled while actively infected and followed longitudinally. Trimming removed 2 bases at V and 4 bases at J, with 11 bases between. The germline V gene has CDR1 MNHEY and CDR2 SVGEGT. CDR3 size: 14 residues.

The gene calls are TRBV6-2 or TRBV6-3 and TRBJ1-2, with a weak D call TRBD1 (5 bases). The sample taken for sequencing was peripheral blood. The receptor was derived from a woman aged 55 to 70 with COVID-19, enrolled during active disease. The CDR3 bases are TGTGCCAGCAGTTACAAAGGGGCCCTCTATGGCTACACCTTC. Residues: CASSYKGALYGYTF.